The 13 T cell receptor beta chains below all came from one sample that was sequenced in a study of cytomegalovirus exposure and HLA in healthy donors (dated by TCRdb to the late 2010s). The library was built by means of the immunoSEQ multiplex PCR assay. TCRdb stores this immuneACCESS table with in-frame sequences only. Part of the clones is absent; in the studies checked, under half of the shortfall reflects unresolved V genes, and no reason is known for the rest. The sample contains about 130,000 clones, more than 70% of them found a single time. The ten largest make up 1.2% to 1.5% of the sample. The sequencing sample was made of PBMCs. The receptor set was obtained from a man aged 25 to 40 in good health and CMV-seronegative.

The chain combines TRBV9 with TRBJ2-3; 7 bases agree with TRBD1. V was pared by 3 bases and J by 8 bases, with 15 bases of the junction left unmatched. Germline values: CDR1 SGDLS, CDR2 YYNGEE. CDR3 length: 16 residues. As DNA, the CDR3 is TGTGCCAGCAGCGCGAATGACAGGGAAAGAAGGGGTACGCAGTATTTT. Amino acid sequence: CASSANDRERRGTQYF.

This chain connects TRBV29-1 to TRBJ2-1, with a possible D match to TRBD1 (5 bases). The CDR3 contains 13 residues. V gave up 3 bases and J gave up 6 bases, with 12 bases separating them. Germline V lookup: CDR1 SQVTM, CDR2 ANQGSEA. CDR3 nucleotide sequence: TGCAGCGTTGACGGCAGGGTTTCCAATGAGCAGTTCTTC. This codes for CSVDGRVSNEQFF.

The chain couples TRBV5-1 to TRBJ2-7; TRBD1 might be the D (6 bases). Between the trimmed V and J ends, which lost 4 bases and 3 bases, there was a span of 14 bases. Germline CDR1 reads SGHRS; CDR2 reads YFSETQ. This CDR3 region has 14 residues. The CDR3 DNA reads TGCGCCAGCAGCCCTGACAGGTCCATCTACGAGCAGTACTTC. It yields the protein CASSPDRSIYEQYF.

The CDR3 loop reads CASSWGGDTEAFF. DNA of the CDR3: TGTGCCAGCAGTTGGGGAGGGGACACTGAAGCTTTCTTT. This chain joins TRBV6-6 and TRBJ1-1; perhaps TRBD1 as D (5 bases). Germline V gene data show CDR1 as MNHNY and CDR2 as SVGAGI (reference sequence). This CDR3 has 13 residues. Trimming took 4 bases from V and 3 from J, leaving 9 bases between them.

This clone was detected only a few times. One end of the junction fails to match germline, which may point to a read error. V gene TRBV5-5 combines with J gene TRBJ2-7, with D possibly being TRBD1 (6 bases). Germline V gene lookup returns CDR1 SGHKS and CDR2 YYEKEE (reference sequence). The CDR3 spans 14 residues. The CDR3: CASSFGTLAFGSWF. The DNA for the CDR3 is TGTGCCAGCAGCTTCGGGACACTCGCCTTCGGCAGTTGGTTC. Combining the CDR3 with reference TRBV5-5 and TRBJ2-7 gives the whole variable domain DAGVTQSPTHLIKTRGQQVTLRCSPISGHKSVSWYQQVLGQGPQFIFQYYEKEERGRGNFPDRFSARQFPNYSSELNVNALLLGDSALYLCASSFGTLAFGSWFGPGTRLTVT.

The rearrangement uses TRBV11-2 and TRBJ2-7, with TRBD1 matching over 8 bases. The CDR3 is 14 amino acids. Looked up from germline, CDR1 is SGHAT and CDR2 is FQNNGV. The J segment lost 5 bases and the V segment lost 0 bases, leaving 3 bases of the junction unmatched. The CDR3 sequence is CASSLDRRGHEQYF. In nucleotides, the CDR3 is TGTGCCAGCAGCTTAGATCGCAGGGGGCACGAGCAGTACTTC.

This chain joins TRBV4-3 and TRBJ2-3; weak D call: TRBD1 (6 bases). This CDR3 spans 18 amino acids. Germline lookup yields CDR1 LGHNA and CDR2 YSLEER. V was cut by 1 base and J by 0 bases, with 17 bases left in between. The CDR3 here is CASSQGAYRVSSTDTQYF. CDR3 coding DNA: TGCGCCAGCAGCCAAGGGGCCTACAGGGTCTCTAGCACAGATACGCAGTATTTT.

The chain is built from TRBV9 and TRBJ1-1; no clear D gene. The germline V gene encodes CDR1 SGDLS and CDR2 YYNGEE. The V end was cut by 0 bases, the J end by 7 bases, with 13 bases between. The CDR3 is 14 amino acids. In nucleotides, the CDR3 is TGTGCCAGCAGCGTAGTAGGAACAGCCGGTGAAGCTTTCTTT. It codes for CASSVVGTAGEAFF. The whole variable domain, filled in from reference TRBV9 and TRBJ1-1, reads DSGVTQTPKHLITATGQRVTLRCSPRSGDLSVYWYQQSLDQGLQFLIQYYNGEERAKGNILERFSAQQFPDLHSELNLSSLELGDSALYFCASSVVGTAGEAFFGQGTRLTVV.

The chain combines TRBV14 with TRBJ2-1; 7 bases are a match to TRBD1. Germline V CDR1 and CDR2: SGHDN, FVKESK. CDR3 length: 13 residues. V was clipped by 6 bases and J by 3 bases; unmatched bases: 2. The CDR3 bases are TGTGCCAGCAGAAACAGGGGCTACAATGAGCAGTTCTTC. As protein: CASRNRGYNEQFF.

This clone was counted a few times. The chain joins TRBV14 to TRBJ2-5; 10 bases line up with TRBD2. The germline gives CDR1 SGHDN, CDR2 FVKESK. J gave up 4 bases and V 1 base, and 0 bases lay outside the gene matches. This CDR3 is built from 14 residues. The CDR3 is CASSQASGGETQYF. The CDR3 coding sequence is TGTGCCAGCAGCCAAGCTAGCGGGGGAGAGACCCAGTACTTC.

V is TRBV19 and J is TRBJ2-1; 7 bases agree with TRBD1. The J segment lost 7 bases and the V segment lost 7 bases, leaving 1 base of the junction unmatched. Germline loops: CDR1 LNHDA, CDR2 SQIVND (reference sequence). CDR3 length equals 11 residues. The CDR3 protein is CASMTGNEQFF. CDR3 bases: TGTGCCAGTATGACAGGGAATGAGCAGTTCTTC.

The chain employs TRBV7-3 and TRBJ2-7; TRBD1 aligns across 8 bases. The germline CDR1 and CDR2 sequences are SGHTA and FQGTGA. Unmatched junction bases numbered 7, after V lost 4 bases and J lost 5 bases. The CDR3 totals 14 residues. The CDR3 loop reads CASSSNRGSHEQYF. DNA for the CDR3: TGTGCCAGCAGCTCGAACAGGGGGTCTCACGAGCAGTACTTC.

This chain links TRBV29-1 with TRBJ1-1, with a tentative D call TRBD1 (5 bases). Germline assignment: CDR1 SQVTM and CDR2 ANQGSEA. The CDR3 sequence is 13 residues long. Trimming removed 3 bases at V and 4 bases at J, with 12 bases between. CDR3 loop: CSVDPQGGTEAFF. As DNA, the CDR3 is TGCAGCGTTGATCCTCAGGGTGGCACTGAAGCTTTCTTT.